This TCR beta chain comes out of a study of T cell changes during pregnancy in multiple sclerosis. Libraries were prepared by immunoSEQ multiplex PCR; TCRdb keeps only in-frame clonotypes and omits some of them. The table includes some 100,000 clones, around 90% detected once. The J segment lost 4 bases and the V segment lost 5 bases, leaving 3 bases of the junction unmatched. Germline V CDR1 and CDR2: SNHLY, FYNNEI. CDR3 length equals 13 residues. The receptor was isolated from a female donor with multiple sclerosis, enrolled in a pregnancy study. V and J are TRBV2 and TRBJ1-2; 8 bases agree with TRBD1. This sample comprised peripheral blood, obtained in the second trimester of pregnancy. CDR3 loop: CASSNGTGYGYTF. The CDR3 region has the DNA TGTGCCAGCAGTAACGGGACAGGCTATGGCTACACCTTC.